Each of the 14 T cell receptor beta chains below was sequenced from the same sample in a study of shared clonotypes between healthy human individuals. Profiling relied on immunoSEQ multiplex PCR, and the TCRdb table lists in-frame clones only, not all of them. The table shows some 2,400,000 clones, with approximately 96% occurring only once. Sequencing was performed on naive CD4+ T cells sorted from blood. The subset: CD45RA+ positively selected. These receptors came from a man aged 18 to 29 in good health.

The rearrangement uses TRBV28 and TRBJ2-3; D tentatively fits TRBD1 or TRBD2 (5 bases each). This CDR3 contains 13 residues. Germline CDR1 MDHEN, CDR2 SYDVKM. With 9 bases removed from V and 2 bases from J, the gap between germline ends came to 12 bases. The CDR3 loop is CASEGRPTDTQYF. For the CDR3, the DNA is TGTGCCAGTGAGGGGAGACCCACAGATACGCAGTATTTT.

The rearrangement links TRBV25-1 to TRBJ2-6; 8 bases fit TRBD1. Looked up from germline, CDR1 is MGHDK and CDR2 is SYGVNS. The CDR3 extends over 16 amino acids. V lost 3 bases, J lost 2 bases, and 3 bases stayed unmatched. CDR3 bases: TGTGCCAGCAGTGAGAGGACAGGGACTGGGGCCAACGTCCTGACTTTC. Translating gives CASSERTGTGANVLTF.

The chain links TRBV5-1 to TRBJ1-4; no reliable D call. Trimming left V 0 bases short and J 4 bases short, with 22 bases between. Germline assignment: CDR1 SGHRS and CDR2 YFSETQ. This CDR3 is 19 amino acids long. The DNA of the CDR3 is TGCGCCAGCAGCTTGGAAGGCATCTTAATGGCATCAATTAATGAAAAACTGTTTTTT. The encoded protein is CASSLEGILMASINEKLFF.

The CDR3 loop reads CASSTFAGGTGELFF. The CDR3 DNA is TGCGCCAGCAGCACCTTTGCGGGAGGCACCGGGGAGCTGTTTTTT. This chain connects TRBV5-1 to TRBJ2-2; 8 bases fit TRBD2. The CDR3 spans 15 residues. The ends lost 4 bases at V and 4 bases at J; junction bases unmatched: 6. Germline CDR1 is SGHRS and CDR2 is YFSETQ.

The V gene is TRBV5-1, the J gene TRBJ2-3, with D tentatively TRBD2 (6 bases). CDR1 is SGHRS, CDR2 YFSETQ, per germline. CDR3 length: 15 amino acids. The V gene lost 7 bases and the J gene lost 4 bases, with 19 bases spanning the gap. This CDR3 reads CASRDGLATADTQYF. DNA of the CDR3: TGCGCCAGCCGGGATGGGCTAGCGACGGCAGATACGCAGTATTTT.

Remarks on this clone: Other DNA sequences in this specimen translate into the identical CDR3. The chain recombines TRBV6-5 with TRBJ1-5; TRBD1 agrees at 10 bases. With 6 bases clipped from V and 5 bases from J, the junction kept 4 bases outside the gene matches. The CDR3 contains 14 residues. Germline V gives CDR1 MNHEY, CDR2 SVGAGI. The CDR3 region has the DNA TGTGCCAGCAGCAGAGGGACAGGGGATCAGCCCCAGCATTTT. Translating it yields CASSRGTGDQPQHF.

The chain is built from TRBV11-2 and TRBJ2-5; D gene uncertain. Trimming took off 5 bases at V and 5 bases at J, with 15 bases between the two ends. CDR3 length: 14 amino acids. Looked up from germline, CDR1 is SGHAT and CDR2 is FQNNGV. DNA of the CDR3: TGTGCCAGCAGCCACCCCCTCTCCGGGGAGACCCAGTACTTC. It yields the protein CASSHPLSGETQYF.

The chain has TRBV4-1 and TRBJ2-7; TRBD1 or TRBD2 may be the D gene (5 bases each). This CDR3 has 16 residues. Germline V lookup: CDR1 MGHRA, CDR2 YSYEKL. V was clipped by 1 base and J by 4 bases, with 17 bases between them. The CDR3 here is CASSQGGTGSGYEQYF. The CDR3 DNA follows: TGCGCCAGCAGCCAAGGAGGGACCGGGTCGGGATACGAGCAGTACTTC.

The chain couples TRBV6-5 to TRBJ1-2, with D perhaps matching TRBD1 (5 bases). The ends were cut back, 6 bases at V and 8 bases at J, with 19 bases in the middle. CDR3 length equals 14 residues. The germline CDR1 and CDR2 sequences are MNHEY and SVGAGI. The CDR3 DNA follows: TGTGCCAGCAGCGTGGGGCAGAGTCGATTGGGCTACACCTTC. This gives the protein CASSVGQSRLGYTF.

The gene calls are TRBV2 and TRBJ1-2; TRBD1 matches 7 bases. This CDR3 is built from 14 residues. With 4 bases clipped from V and 8 bases from J, the junction kept 10 bases outside the gene matches. Germline V gene sequence: CDR1 SNHLY, CDR2 FYNNEI. The chain's CDR3 is CASSGPTGQGGYTF. In DNA form, the CDR3 reads TGTGCCAGCAGTGGTCCGACAGGGCAGGGGGGCTACACCTTC. Supplemented by reference TRBV2 and TRBJ1-2, the full variable domain reads EPEVTQTPSHQVTQMGQEVILRCVPISNHLYFYWYRQILGQKVEFLVSFYNNEISEKSEIFDDQFSVERPDGSNFTLKIRSTKLEDSAMYFCASSGPTGQGGYTFGSGTRLTVV.

The genes are TRBV30 and TRBJ2-2; tentative D call: TRBD1 (5 bases). The CDR3 extends over 14 amino acids. V shed 7 bases and J shed 4 bases, with 16 bases lying between them. Germline values: CDR1 GTSNPN, CDR2 SVGIG (reference sequence). In nucleotides, the CDR3 is TGTGCCTACCTTCGACAGATTTTCACCGGGGAGCTGTTTTTT. Amino acids: CAYLRQIFTGELFF.

The rearrangement joins TRBV2 to TRBJ1-6; TRBD1 aligns across 8 bases. The ends lost 6 bases at V and 10 bases at J; junction bases unmatched: 8. CDR1 and CDR2 from the germline V gene are SNHLY and FYNNEI. CDR3 length: 14 residues. As DNA, the CDR3 is TGTGCCAGCAGGCCAGACAGGGGTCGATCACCCCTCCACTTT. Translated: CASRPDRGRSPLHF. The full variable domain, in which reference TRBV2 and TRBJ1-6 provide the parts outside the CDR3, is EPEVTQTPSHQVTQMGQEVILRCVPISNHLYFYWYRQILGQKVEFLVSFYNNEISEKSEIFDDQFSVERPDGSNFTLKIRSTKLEDSAMYFCASRPDRGRSPLHFGNGTRLTVT.

The V and J genes are TRBV18 and TRBJ2-1; 7 bases are shared with TRBD2. J was trimmed by 6 bases and V by 6 bases; bases with no gene match: 2. CDR3 size: 12 residues. The germline gives CDR1 KGHSH, CDR2 LQKENI. CDR3: CASSRTSNEQFF. CDR3 sequence (DNA): TGTGCCAGCTCCAGGACTAGCAATGAGCAGTTCTTC.

V and J are TRBV5-5 and TRBJ2-7; a possible D gene is TRBD2 (6 bases). Between the trimmed V and J ends, which lost 0 bases and 2 bases, there was a span of 18 bases. The germline CDR1 and CDR2 sequences are SGHKS and YYEKEE (reference sequence). This CDR3 is 17 amino acids long. In DNA form, the CDR3 reads TGTGCCAGCAGCTTGGAAGGTAGCGGATCTTTTCCCTACGAGCAGTACTTC. It specifies CASSLEGSGSFPYEQYF.